The clone carrying this T cell receptor beta chain has at least ten counts. The data stem from a study of low-dose radiotherapy and immunotherapy resistance in tumors. The germline V gene has CDR1 KGHSH and CDR2 LQKENI. The CDR3 totals 13 residues. With 3 bases removed from V and 8 bases from J, the gap between germline ends came to 10 bases. TRAV and TRBV primers primed cDNA for both TCRalpha and TCRbeta. PCR amplification of the TCRs was performed with Phusion for 20 PCR cycles, and it relied on a constant-region primer together with a V-primer adapter. Each CDR3 protein is one row after TCRdb ran MiXCR on the reads. The profile shows about 39,000 distinct CDR3 sequences, less than 25% of them singletons. As to time point: after trial treatment. As for treatment: LDRT plus nivolumab, ipilimumab, low-dose cyclophosphamide and aspirin (RACIN trial). Every donor was treated with nivolumab, ipilimumab, aspirin, low-dose cyclophosphamide and also low-dose radiotherapy.

The clonotype originates from a female donor with ovarian cancer. Specimen: PBMCs, collected after low-dose radiotherapy plus immunotherapy. The chain combines TRBV18 with TRBJ2-2; no clear D gene. CDR3 DNA sequence: TGTGCCAGCTCACCCGTGGGCCCAGGGGAGCTGTTTTTT. Amino acids: CASSPVGPGELFF.